Listed below are T cell receptor beta chains from one sample, sequenced in a study of blood T cells in healthy people across ages. TCRdb ran MiXCR on the 5' RACE reads and lists one entry per CDR3 protein. The repertoire has 1.5 million to 2 million distinct CDR3 sequences, 28% of them found once; the top ten carry 7.7%. The material sequenced was blood. The receptors were sampled from a woman in her twenties or thirties in good health. The CDR3 runs from the conserved cysteine through the conserved F or W. D genes are given only for firm matches. Not every row has a clone size; where given, it reads once, few, many or a size class.

d_gene: .; v_gene: TRBV27; j_gene: TRBJ1-1; abundance: .; CDR3nt: TGTGCCAGCAGACCAACAGGGACCACTGAAGCTTTCTTT; CDR3aa: CASRPTGTTEAFF
d_gene: .; v_gene: TRBV7-2; j_gene: TRBJ1-5; abundance: few; CDR3nt: TGTGCCAGCAGCTTAGTCAGGGGTAGCAATCAGCCCCAGCATTTT; CDR3aa: CASSLVRGSNQPQHF
d_gene: .; v_gene: TRBV24-1; j_gene: TRBJ2-1; abundance: .; CDR3nt: TGTGCCACCTGCGAGGGGGGCCGGTCGAGCGAGCAGTTCTTC; CDR3aa: CATCEGGRSSEQFF
d_gene: .; v_gene: TRBV5-1; j_gene: TRBJ2-1; abundance: many; CDR3nt: TGCGCCAGCAGCTTGGCCGCGGGGTATGAGCAGTTCTTC; CDR3aa: CASSLAAGYEQFF
d_gene: .; v_gene: TRBV20-1; j_gene: TRBJ2-1; abundance: few; CDR3nt: TGCAGTGCCCCGAGAGGTGAGCAGTTCTTC; CDR3aa: CSAPRGEQFF
d_gene: .; v_gene: TRBV20-1; j_gene: TRBJ1-1; abundance: .; CDR3nt: TGCAGTGCTAGAGTAGGCAAAGGGGTGGGCACTGAAGCTTTCTTT; CDR3aa: CSARVGKGVGTEAFF
d_gene: .; v_gene: TRBV15; j_gene: TRBJ1-3; abundance: few; CDR3nt: TGTGCCACCAGCAGAGAGATATCCTCTGGAAACACCATATATTTT; CDR3aa: CATSREISSGNTIYF
d_gene: TRBD2; v_gene: TRBV5-1; j_gene: TRBJ2-1; abundance: few; CDR3nt: TGCGCCAGCAGCGACCAACGACTAGCGGGAGTCAGGGAGCAGTTCTTC; CDR3aa: CASSDQRLAGVREQFF
d_gene: .; v_gene: TRBV21-1; j_gene: TRBJ1-1; abundance: few; CDR3nt: TGTGCCAGCGACAAACAGGGTTCTTACACTGAAGCTTTCTTT; CDR3aa: CASDKQGSYTEAFF
d_gene: TRBD1; v_gene: TRBV7-8; j_gene: TRBJ2-7; abundance: once; CDR3nt: TGTGCCAGCAGCTCGAGGGACAGACCAACCTCCTACGAGCAGTACTTC; CDR3aa: CASSSRDRPTSYEQYF
d_gene: .; v_gene: TRBV12-3/TRBV12-4; j_gene: TRBJ1-6; abundance: .; CDR3nt: TGTGCCAGCATCTCCACTTATAATTCACCCCTCCACTTT; CDR3aa: CASISTYNSPLHF
d_gene: .; v_gene: TRBV7-9; j_gene: TRBJ1-6; abundance: .; CDR3nt: TGTGCCAGCAGCTTATCTTTCCGAGACGGCCTCAATTCACCCCTCCACTTT; CDR3aa: CASSLSFRDGLNSPLHF
d_gene: TRBD1; v_gene: TRBV12-3/TRBV12-4; j_gene: TRBJ1-5; abundance: few; CDR3nt: TGTGCCAGCGAAACAGGGGGCGGTCAGCCCCAGCATTTT; CDR3aa: CASETGGGQPQHF
d_gene: TRBD2; v_gene: TRBV20-1; j_gene: TRBJ2-5; abundance: few; CDR3nt: TGCAGTGCCATCCCCGGGGGGGGATTAGAGACCCAGTACTTC; CDR3aa: CSAIPGGGLETQYF
d_gene: .; v_gene: TRBV29-1; j_gene: TRBJ2-1; abundance: .; CDR3nt: TGCAGCGTTGAAGGGAGGTTGGTGCGGAGCTCCTACAATGAGCAGTTCTTC; CDR3aa: CSVEGRLVRSSYNEQFF
d_gene: .; v_gene: TRBV9; j_gene: TRBJ2-1; abundance: .; CDR3nt: TGTGCCAGCAGCGCGGACTTTAGCTCCTACAATGAGCAGTTCTTC; CDR3aa: CASSADFSSYNEQFF
d_gene: .; v_gene: TRBV6-1; j_gene: TRBJ1-2; abundance: many; CDR3nt: TGTGCCAGCAGTGAAAGGGACAACTATGGCTACACCTTC; CDR3aa: CASSERDNYGYTF
d_gene: TRBD1; v_gene: TRBV6-6; j_gene: TRBJ2-2; abundance: .; CDR3nt: TGTGCCAGCAGTTTTACAGGGGGCGCTGGGGGACCCGGGGAGCTGTTTTTT; CDR3aa: CASSFTGGAGGPGELFF
d_gene: .; v_gene: TRBV6-2/TRBV6-3; j_gene: TRBJ1-1; abundance: few; CDR3nt: TGTGCCAGCATCAGGGGCTCTAGCACTGAAGCTTTCTTT; CDR3aa: CASIRGSSTEAFF
d_gene: TRBD1; v_gene: TRBV6-5; j_gene: TRBJ2-1; abundance: few; CDR3nt: TGTGTCAGCAGTGCAGGACAGGGGGCGTTTGAGCAGTTCTTC; CDR3aa: CVSSAGQGAFEQFF
d_gene: .; v_gene: TRBV4-2; j_gene: TRBJ2-5; abundance: many; CDR3nt: TGTGCCAGCAGCCAAGGCGATGACCCAAAAGAGACCCAGTACTTC; CDR3aa: CASSQGDDPKETQYF
d_gene: .; v_gene: TRBV3-1; j_gene: TRBJ1-1; abundance: few; CDR3nt: TGTGCCAGCAGCCAAGAGGGAGGGAACACTGAAGCTTTCTTT; CDR3aa: CASSQEGGNTEAFF
d_gene: .; v_gene: TRBV20-1; j_gene: TRBJ2-1; abundance: .; CDR3nt: TGCAGTGCCCCGAGGGGGGAGATAAGGGACAATGAGCAGTTCTTC; CDR3aa: CSAPRGEIRDNEQFF
d_gene: .; v_gene: TRBV9; j_gene: TRBJ2-5; abundance: few; CDR3nt: TGTGCCAGCAGCGTAGAAGCAGTCCTCGGGACCCAGTACTTC; CDR3aa: CASSVEAVLGTQYF
d_gene: .; v_gene: TRBV7-7; j_gene: TRBJ2-5; abundance: .; CDR3nt: TGTGCCGGCAGCTTAAGTGGTCGGGGTGAGACCCAGTACTTC; CDR3aa: CAGSLSGRGETQYF
d_gene: .; v_gene: TRBV12-3/TRBV12-4; j_gene: TRBJ1-1; abundance: .; CDR3nt: TGTGCCAGCATTTCCAATCACAGGACCAACACTGAAGCTTTCTTT; CDR3aa: CASISNHRTNTEAFF
d_gene: TRBD2; v_gene: TRBV29-1; j_gene: TRBJ2-1; abundance: .; CDR3nt: TGCAGCGCTGAAGATCTCGGCGGGAGGGTATACAATGAGCAGTTCTTC; CDR3aa: CSAEDLGGRVYNEQFF
d_gene: .; v_gene: TRBV6-2/TRBV6-3; j_gene: TRBJ2-7; abundance: .; CDR3nt: TGTGCCAGCAGCATCGGGACGGTTCGCGAGCAGTACTTC; CDR3aa: CASSIGTVREQYF
d_gene: .; v_gene: TRBV7-2; j_gene: TRBJ1-5; abundance: few; CDR3nt: TGTGCCAGCAGCTCTGCTGGACAGCGCAATCAGCCCCAGCATTTT; CDR3aa: CASSSAGQRNQPQHF
d_gene: TRBD1; v_gene: TRBV25-1; j_gene: TRBJ1-3; abundance: .; CDR3nt: TGTGCCAGCAGTGATGGGGACAGGGCCCGTTCTGGAAACACCATATATTTT; CDR3aa: CASSDGDRARSGNTIYF
d_gene: .; v_gene: TRBV7-8; j_gene: TRBJ1-6; abundance: few; CDR3nt: TGTGCCAGCAGCTCGCAGACAGGCCCTAATTCACCCCTCCACTTT; CDR3aa: CASSSQTGPNSPLHF
d_gene: .; v_gene: TRBV2; j_gene: TRBJ2-7; abundance: few; CDR3nt: TGTGCCAGCAGTGGCATCTCTACTGCAACCTACGAGCAGTACTTC; CDR3aa: CASSGISTATYEQYF
d_gene: .; v_gene: TRBV5-1; j_gene: TRBJ1-1; abundance: .; CDR3nt: TGCGCCAGCAGCTTAAAGTTGGGAGACGAAGCTTTCTTT; CDR3aa: CASSLKLGDEAFF
d_gene: .; v_gene: TRBV5-1; j_gene: TRBJ2-6; abundance: .; CDR3nt: TGCGCCAGCAGCTTGTGGACAGCGACCGAACTCGCTGGGGCCAACGTCCTGACTTTC; CDR3aa: CASSLWTATELAGANVLTF
d_gene: .; v_gene: TRBV12-3/TRBV12-4; j_gene: TRBJ2-3; abundance: .; CDR3nt: TGTGCCAGCAGCAGGTCAAACACAGATGCGCAGTATTTT; CDR3aa: CASSRSNTDAQYF
d_gene: TRBD2; v_gene: TRBV20-1; j_gene: TRBJ2-5; abundance: .; CDR3nt: TGCAGTGCTTCGGGGACGGGGGGGCGCGAGGAGACCCAGTACTTC; CDR3aa: CSASGTGGREETQYF
d_gene: .; v_gene: TRBV6-7; j_gene: TRBJ2-1; abundance: few; CDR3nt: TGTGCCCCCTTAGGCCGGGACTTCTCCTACAATGAGCAGTTCTTC; CDR3aa: CAPLGRDFSYNEQFF